This T cell receptor (beta chain) is from a study of T cells in Graves' hyperthyroidism and ophthalmopathy. Study-wide results and limits: In blood, most of the thyroid clonotypes expanded above 0.001 were also present.

RNA transcripts gave rise to amplified TCR beta CDR3 regions. HTBI primers were used for first-round RT-PCR of the TCR CDR3. Using its own MiXCR run on the multiplex PCR reads, TCRdb lists one record per CDR3 protein. The sample lists some 350,000 distinct CDR3 sequences, roughly an eighth occurring once. For this clonotype: Its specificity is not known.

The CDR3 spans 14 residues. Germline V gene lookup returns CDR1 LNHDA and CDR2 SQIVND (reference sequence). Trimming stripped 5 bases from V and 0 bases from J, with 8 bases between. Thyroid ultrasound, orbital computed tomography, clinical symptoms, and serum thyroxine and TRAb underpinned diagnoses. The authors obtained PBMCs from more than 9.5 ml of fresh peripheral blood. The receptor was isolated from a woman aged 40 to 50 with Graves' ophthalmopathy. Specimen: blood. The V and J genes are TRBV19 and TRBJ1-5; D is perhaps TRBD1 (5 bases). The CDR3 is CASSVDSSNQPQHF. Here the CDR3 DNA reads TGTGCCAGTAGTGTCGACAGTAGCAATCAGCCCCAGCATTTT.